This record looks at one T cell receptor (beta chain) sequence and its context. The table lists this clone with many counts. Which antigen it targets is not known. It has no much larger one-base neighbor in the sample; base qualities were not kept. This record belongs to a study of metastatic and nonmetastatic thyroid tumors (dated by TCRdb to about 2020). For context, the study as a whole: The researchers compared repertoires between peripheral blood samples and tumor or nodule tissue samples from patients with malignant or benign thyroid disease. What the authors observed across the whole study: In both blood and tumor samples, malignant tumors were reported to have significantly higher TCR beta diversity than benign nodules.

Receptor amplification or capture employed PCR. The sample was run on an Illumina HiSeq 4000. High-throughput sequencing was used to profile the CDR3 region of the TCR beta-chain in every patient. Processing in the source paper ran as follows. CDR3 differences across clinicopathological groups were used to build a classifier for discriminating distant-metastatic papillary thyroid cancer patients. The Shannon index was used to assess repertoire diversity, and the Morisita-Horn index was used to assess tumor-blood repertoire similarity. TCRdb handled the public reads itself, with Q25 trimming in fastp and clone calling in MiXCR, and kept productive beta chains. Clone size and V and J calls follow TCRdb, not the original study. The sample has approximately 13,000 clones on record, roughly an eighth of them singletons. The top ten hold about 33% of the sample. No treatment had been received by any patient before thyroid surgery. Using T-cell receptor beta sequencing, the study looked back at clinical samples from patients collected from 2012 to 2018.

Trimming costs V 4 bases and J 2 bases, and their ends lie 13 bases apart. The germline V gene (reference sequence) yields SEHNR for CDR1 and FQNEAQ for CDR2. Counted from cysteine to phenylalanine, this CDR3 has 15 amino acids. Here the CDR3 DNA is all that survives: 45 bases in frame from base 1. The rearranged chain carries TRBV7-9 and TRBJ2-3, with TRBD2 tentatively as D gene (7 bases match). Sequenced material: blood. The origin of this receptor is a female donor with papillary thyroid cancer or a benign thyroid nodule (not recorded which). Some clones in this sample may be carry-over from other donors' samples. The DNA sequence follows: TGTGCCAGCAGCTGGGGGGGGGCCTACACAGATACGCAGTATTTT. It codes for CASSWGGAYTDTQYF.